One sample yielded the 32 T cell receptor beta chains listed below, sequenced in a study of PD-1 blockade in classical Hodgkin lymphoma. Some clones are missing from TCRdb's copy, which holds only in-frame ones; the method was immunoSEQ multiplex PCR. The sample contains 95,000 to 100,000 clones, roughly 90% of which appear only once. Each patient experienced a relapse that followed autologous stem cell transplantation, and brentuximab vedotin exposure varied. Here the sequenced sample was peripheral blood mononuclear cells (PBMCs), taken before the second cycle of nivolumab. All receptors come from a human donor with classical Hodgkin lymphoma.

The chain uses TRBV4-3 and TRBJ1-5, with D possibly being TRBD1 (5 bases). The CDR3 extends over 15 amino acids. V was shortened by 0 bases and J by 2 bases, with 8 bases between the two germline ends. Germline assignment: CDR1 LGHNA and CDR2 YSLEER. The CDR3 is CASSQDVRGNQPQHF. CDR3 nucleotide sequence: TGCGCCAGCAGCCAAGACGTCAGGGGCAATCAGCCCCAGCATTTT.

The chain links TRBV30 to TRBJ1-4; D remains ambiguous. Between the trimmed V and J ends, which lost 6 bases and 5 bases, there was a span of 10 bases. This CDR3 region has 12 residues. Germline CDR1 and CDR2: GTSNPN and SVGIG (reference sequence). The CDR3 region has the DNA TGTGCCTGCCGTGGGCAGAATGAAAAACTGTTTTTT. This encodes CACRGQNEKLFF.

V gene TRBV19 combines with J gene TRBJ2-3, with 8 bases aligning to TRBD1. Looked up from germline, CDR1 is LNHDA and CDR2 is SQIVND (reference sequence). Unmatched junction bases numbered 14, after V lost 9 bases and J lost 6 bases. This CDR3 has 15 residues. The CDR3 sequence: CASRSGGAQADTQYF. The CDR3 DNA is TGTGCCAGCCGTTCAGGGGGCGCCCAGGCTGATACGCAGTATTTT. The full variable domain, with the rest looked up from reference TRBV19 and TRBJ2-3, is DGGITQSPKYLFRKEGQNVTLSCEQNLNHDAMYWYRQDPGQGLRLIYYSQIVNDFQKGDIAEGYSVSREKKESFPLTVTSAQKNPTAFYLCASRSGGAQADTQYFGPGTRLTVL.

A single count supports this clone. The chain uses TRBV5-6 and TRBJ2-7; tentative D call: TRBD2 (6 bases). This CDR3 spans 14 amino acids. Trimming stripped 4 bases from V and 2 bases from J, with 13 bases between. The germline V gene has CDR1 SGHDT and CDR2 YYEEEE. The CDR3 bases are TGTGCCAGCAGCGTAGGTGGGGAGGCCTACGAGCAGTACTTC. Protein: CASSVGGEAYEQYF.

The rearrangement uses TRBV29-1 and TRBJ1-2; D not resolved. Germline V CDR1 and CDR2: SQVTM, ANQGSEA. CDR3 length equals 12 residues. The V end was cut by 2 bases, the J end by 2 bases, with 6 bases between. Here the CDR3 DNA reads TGCAGCGTTGAATGGTTAAACTATGGCTACACCTTC. Translation gives CSVEWLNYGYTF.

The chain carries TRBV10-3 and TRBJ1-4; possible D gene TRBD1, 5 bases. The germline CDR1 and CDR2 sequences are ENHRY and SYGVKD. V was clipped by 4 bases and J by 0 bases, with 6 bases between them. CDR3 size: 14 residues. The CDR3 DNA follows: TGTGCCATCAGTGGGGGGGCAACTAATGAAAAACTGTTTTTT. Protein product: CAISGGATNEKLFF.

This clone was detected once. The rearrangement joins TRBV4-2 to TRBJ2-3; D is unclear. The CDR3 extends over 13 amino acids. V was pared by 0 bases and J by 6 bases, with 7 bases between. Germline V gene lookup returns CDR1 LGHNA and CDR2 YNFKEQ. The CDR3 nucleotides read TGTGCCAGCAGCCAAGAGGCTTTGGATACGCAGTATTTT. Translated, it gives CASSQEALDTQYF.

The chain is built from TRBV29-1 and TRBJ2-3; maybe TRBD2 (6 bases). Looked up from germline, CDR1 is SQVTM and CDR2 is ANQGSEA. V lost 3 bases to trimming and J lost 3 bases, with 7 bases between them. The CDR3 is made up of 12 amino acids. The DNA for the CDR3 is TGCAGCGTTGACGGGACTACAGATACGCAGTATTTT. This encodes CSVDGTTDTQYF.

The chain recombines TRBV7-9 with TRBJ1-3; D gene ambiguous. Germline CDR1 reads SEHNR; CDR2 reads FQNEAQ (reference sequence). The CDR3 covers 14 residues. V lost 4 bases, J lost 2 bases, and 9 bases lay in between. For the CDR3, the DNA is TGTGCCAGCAGCTCATGGAGACCTGGAAACACCATATATTTT. This codes for CASSSWRPGNTIYF.

This clone was seen a few times. The rearrangement uses TRBV5-1 and TRBJ1-3; 8 bases align to TRBD1. CDR1 and CDR2 (germline): SGHRS, YFSETQ. V dropped 1 base and J dropped 0; count of bases not matched to a gene: 6. The CDR3 is 17 residues long. The CDR3 spells CASSLQAGGLSGNTIYF. CDR3 bases: TGCGCCAGCAGCTTGCAGGCAGGGGGCCTCTCTGGAAACACCATATATTTT. Together with reference TRBV5-1 and TRBJ1-3, the CDR3 gives the full variable domain: KAGVTQTPRYLIKTRGQQVTLSCSPISGHRSVSWYQQTPGQGLQFLFEYFSETQRNKGNFPGRFSGRQFSNSRSEMNVSTLELGDSALYLCASSLQAGGLSGNTIYFGEGSWLTVV.

J is TRBJ1-2 and V is TRBV6-5; D is perhaps TRBD1 (6 bases). Germline CDR1 reads MNHEY; CDR2 reads SVGAGI. V lost 7 bases, J lost 3 bases, and 15 bases lay in between. There are 14 residues in the CDR3. The CDR3: CASTLRGLDYGYTF. CDR3 bases: TGTGCCAGCACCTTACGGGGGCTAGACTATGGCTACACCTTC.

The rearrangement uses TRBV27 and TRBJ2-3; TRBD1 or TRBD2 may be the D gene (5 bases each). The CDR3 runs to 16 residues. The germline V and J ends were trimmed by 6 bases and 2 bases, with 18 bases remaining between them. Germline V gene data show CDR1 as MNHEY and CDR2 as SMNVEV (reference sequence). CDR3 sequence (DNA): TGTGCCAGCAGCCCCGACCGGGACCGTCACACAGATACGCAGTATTTT. Amino acid sequence: CASSPDRDRHTDTQYF.

The chain combines TRBV29-1 with TRBJ2-7; tentatively, D is TRBD2 (5 bases). Germline V gene sequence: CDR1 SQVTM, CDR2 ANQGSEA. V was trimmed by 6 bases and J by 3 bases, leaving 9 bases between them. The length of the CDR3 is 11 residues. In DNA, the CDR3 is TGCAGCGTAGAGGCGGGCTACGAGCAGTACTTC. It specifies CSVEAGYEQYF.

The V and J genes are TRBV30 and TRBJ1-3, with D perhaps TRBD1 (5 bases). Germline-derived CDR1 and CDR2 are GTSNPN and SVGIG (reference sequence). Trimming removed 5 bases from V and 0 bases from J, with 5 bases in between. The CDR3 spans 12 residues. CDR3 coding DNA: TGTGCCTGGGGGGGCTCTGGAAACACCATATATTTT. Translated, it gives CAWGGSGNTIYF.

The chain joins TRBV2 to TRBJ2-7; 7 bases fit TRBD1. In germline, CDR1 is SNHLY, CDR2 FYNNEI. Trimming removed 6 bases from V and 0 bases from J; junction bases left unmatched: 2. This CDR3 is built from 13 residues. This CDR3 reads CASRQGVSYEQYF. The DNA for the CDR3 is TGTGCCAGCAGGCAGGGGGTCTCCTACGAGCAGTACTTC.

The J gene is TRBJ2-7, the V gene TRBV5-1; D gene uncertain. The CDR3 length is 13 residues. With 2 bases removed from V and 4 bases from J, the gap between germline ends came to 10 bases. CDR1 and CDR2 from the germline V gene are SGHRS and YFSETQ. The chain's CDR3 is CASSLDVGYEQYF. The CDR3 nucleotides read TGCGCCAGCAGCTTAGACGTGGGTTACGAGCAGTACTTC.

The chain joins TRBV6-5 to TRBJ1-1, with D perhaps matching TRBD1 (5 bases). Trimming removed 3 bases at V and 5 bases at J, with 13 bases between. CDR3 length equals 14 residues. The germline gives CDR1 MNHEY, CDR2 SVGAGI. Here the CDR3 reads CASSYPGGRTEAFF. The DNA of the CDR3 is TGTGCCAGCAGTTATCCTGGGGGAAGGACTGAAGCTTTCTTT.

The V call is TRBV5-5, the J call TRBJ1-6; D unclear. In germline, CDR1 is SGHKS, CDR2 YYEKEE (reference sequence). V lost 2 bases to trimming and J lost 5 bases, with 14 bases between them. The CDR3 has 16 amino acids. The CDR3 is CASSFQPRPNNSPLHF. CDR3 in DNA: TGTGCCAGCAGCTTCCAGCCCCGGCCGAATAATTCACCCCTCCACTTT.

The chain recombines TRBV5-1 with TRBJ2-7; TRBD1 matches 7 bases. The V gene end was trimmed by 0 bases and the J gene end by 3 bases; junction bases not matched to a gene: 12. Germline assignment: CDR1 SGHRS and CDR2 YFSETQ. The CDR3 totals 17 residues. The CDR3 region has the DNA TGCGCCAGCAGCTTGGCCGGCGTGACAGGGTATATCTACGAGCAGTACTTC. Translated, it gives CASSLAGVTGYIYEQYF.

The chain carries TRBV18 and TRBJ1-1; no firm D call. The germline gives CDR1 KGHSH, CDR2 LQKENI. This CDR3 contains 14 residues. With 5 bases removed from V and 3 bases from J, the gap between germline ends came to 13 bases. The CDR3 DNA reads as TGTGCCAGCTCATCGGGCTCAGGATACACTGAAGCTTTCTTT. Its protein product is CASSSGSGYTEAFF.

The chain combines TRBV4-2 with TRBJ1-4; weak D call: TRBD1 (6 bases). Germline-derived CDR1 and CDR2 are LGHNA and YNFKEQ. This CDR3 region has 16 residues. The germline V and J ends were trimmed by 1 base and 8 bases, with 17 bases remaining between them. The CDR3 spells CASSQVPGGGREKLFF. The DNA of the CDR3 is TGTGCCAGCAGCCAAGTTCCGGGCGGGGGCCGGGAAAAACTGTTTTTT.

The chain uses TRBV30 and TRBJ2-1; D is unclear. The CDR3 runs 11 residues. From germline, CDR1 is GTSNPN and CDR2 SVGIG (reference sequence). V was pared by 4 bases and J by 4 bases, with 5 bases between. DNA for the CDR3: TGTGCCTGGAAGCTATACAATGAGCAGTTCTTC. Amino acid sequence: CAWKLYNEQFF.

The J gene is TRBJ1-3, the V gene TRBV7-2; D is possibly TRBD1 (6 bases). This CDR3 contains 14 residues. V lost 1 base and J lost 9, with 13 bases in between. CDR1 is SGHTA, CDR2 FQGNSA, per germline. CDR3 nucleotides: TGTGCCAGCAGCTTAGGAGGGGGAGATGTCACCATATATTTT. As protein: CASSLGGGDVTIYF.

The DNA of the CDR3 is TGTGCCAGCTCACCACTCATAGGACAGACCCACAATGAGCAGTTCTTC. This sequence encodes CASSPLIGQTHNEQFF. V is TRBV18 and J is TRBJ2-1; D is perhaps TRBD1 (6 bases). The CDR3 length is 16 residues. Trimming left V 1 base short and J 5 bases short, with 15 bases between. In germline, CDR1 is KGHSH, CDR2 LQKENI.

The chain couples TRBV2 to TRBJ2-2, with 8 bases matching TRBD1. The CDR3 has 19 amino acids. V lost 4 bases and J lost 1; bases outside the gene matches: 14. CDR1 SNHLY and CDR2 FYNNEI come from the germline V gene. CDR3 bases: TGTGCCAGCAGTGGACCGGGACAGGTCAAATTGGGGAACACCGGGGAGCTGTTTTTT. This encodes CASSGPGQVKLGNTGELFF.

As to this clone: Other DNA variants within this sample encode the same CDR3. The rearrangement joins TRBV19 to TRBJ2-7, with D perhaps TRBD2 (6 bases). V was shortened by 5 bases and J by 2 bases, with 10 bases between the two germline ends. CDR1 LNHDA and CDR2 SQIVND come from the germline V gene (reference sequence). This CDR3 has 13 amino acids. CDR3 region: CASSSGRTYEQYF. CDR3 sequence (DNA): TGTGCCAGTAGTTCGGGGAGGACCTACGAGCAGTACTTC.

This clone came up a few times. The chain links TRBV4-3 to TRBJ1-5, with D perhaps matching TRBD1 (5 bases). The CDR3 extends over 16 amino acids. CDR1 is LGHNA and CDR2 is YSLEER in the germline V gene. V was clipped by 1 base and J by 6 bases, with 16 bases between them. CDR3: CASSQVFGDRGQPQHF. CDR3 coding DNA: TGCGCCAGCAGCCAAGTTTTCGGGGACCGTGGTCAGCCCCAGCATTTT.

The chain couples TRBV7-3 to TRBJ2-1; D may be TRBD2 (6 bases). CDR3 size: 15 residues. V shed 5 bases and J shed 0 bases, with 11 bases lying between them. Germline CDR1 and CDR2: SGHTA and FQGTGA. This chain's CDR3 is CASSLVGGSYNEQFF. The CDR3 nucleotides are TGTGCCAGCAGCCTAGTGGGGGGCTCCTACAATGAGCAGTTCTTC. Full variable domain (outside the CDR3, taken from reference TRBV7-3 and TRBJ2-1): GAGVSQTPSNKVTEKGKYVELRCDPISGHTALYWYRQSLGQGPEFLIYFQGTGAADDSGLPNDRFFAVRPEGSVSTLKIQRTERGDSAVYLCASSLVGGSYNEQFFGPGTRLTVL.

The J gene is TRBJ2-7, the V gene TRBV5-1; D perhaps matches TRBD2 (6 bases). With 4 bases removed from V and 2 bases from J, the gap between germline ends came to 19 bases. CDR3 size: 16 residues. Per germline, CDR1 SGHRS and CDR2 YFSETQ. The CDR3 is CASSHLPGVSPYEQYF. The CDR3 DNA sequence: TGCGCCAGCAGCCACCTACCGGGGGTGAGCCCCTACGAGCAGTACTTC.

The chain employs TRBV18 and TRBJ1-1; perhaps TRBD1 as D (5 bases). Trimming took off 2 bases at V and 0 bases at J, with 16 bases between the two ends. Germline lookup yields CDR1 KGHSH and CDR2 LQKENI. The CDR3 totals 17 residues. CDR3 sequence reads: CASSPFTQTEMNTEAFF. CDR3 DNA sequence: TGTGCCAGCTCACCATTTACCCAGACAGAGATGAACACTGAAGCTTTCTTT.

V gene TRBV13 combines with J gene TRBJ2-7, with 11 bases matching TRBD2. Unmatched junction bases numbered 2, after V lost 0 bases and J lost 1 base. The length of the CDR3 is 16 residues. The V gene's germline CDR1 is PRHDT and CDR2 FYEKMQ (reference sequence). The DNA for the CDR3 is TGTGCCAGCAGCTTAGGCCTAGCGGGGGGATCCTACGAGCAGTACTTC. This sequence encodes CASSLGLAGGSYEQYF.

This chain joins TRBV11-2 and TRBJ2-1, with a weak D call TRBD1 (5 bases). Germline V gives CDR1 SGHAT, CDR2 FQNNGV. The CDR3 contains 14 residues. V gave up 7 bases and J gave up 3 bases, with 13 bases separating them. CDR3 DNA: TGTGCCAGCAACAGACAGACGGGCTACAATGAGCAGTTCTTC. It specifies CASNRQTGYNEQFF.